A selection of T cell receptor beta chains follows, all from one sample in a study of cytomegalovirus exposure and HLA in healthy donors. Data came from immunoSEQ multiplex PCR; TCRdb stores just in-frame clones and leaves some out. The sample contains about 78,000 clones, 72% of which appear only once. Sequencing was done on a sample of PBMCs. These receptors were collected from a middle-aged woman in good health and CMV-seropositive. Both conserved end residues are part of each CDR3. The order of the fields is clone size, J gene, V gene, D gene, CDR3 DNA, CDR3 protein. The D gene is left open where the match is weak. Clone size, where shown, is once, few, many, or a class for clones that have expanded.

.,TRBJ2-5,TRBV10-2,.,TGCGCCAGCAGTCAACTAGATCTTCAAGAGACCCAGTACTTC,CASSQLDLQETQYF
.,TRBJ2-2,TRBV4-2,TRBD1,TGTGCCAGCAGCCAAGATCCGGGGACAGCGAACACCGGGGAGCTGTTTTTT,CASSQDPGTANTGELFF
.,TRBJ2-5,TRBV2,TRBD1,TGTGCCAGCTTGGGGGACAGGGGGCAAGAAGAGACCCAGTACTTC,CASLGDRGQEETQYF
.,TRBJ1-4,TRBV6-5,.,TGTGCCAGCAGTTCGGGACAACTGAATGAAAAACTGTTTTTT,CASSSGQLNEKLFF
few,TRBJ1-1,TRBV6-1,.,TGTGCCAGCAGTGCACAGGGTGGAGACACTGAAGCTTTCTTT,CASSAQGGDTEAFF
.,TRBJ2-1,TRBV2,TRBD2,TGTGCCAGCAGTGGGACTAGCGGAGACAATGAGCAGTTCTTC,CASSGTSGDNEQFF
.,TRBJ2-7,TRBV2,.,TGTGCCACCGGGGCACAGGGACCCTACGAGCAGTACTTC,CATGAQGPYEQYF
.,TRBJ1-1,TRBV19,TRBD1,TGTGCCAGTAGGTACAGGGGGAACACTGAAGCTTTCTTT,CASRYRGNTEAFF
.,TRBJ1-2,TRBV7-6,TRBD1,TGTGCCAGCAGCCTCGGACAGGGCGAAAATGGCTACACCTTC,CASSLGQGENGYTF
once,TRBJ1-4,TRBV12-5,.,TGTGCTAGTGGTTTGGTACCTAATAATGAAAAACTGTTTTTT,CASGLVPNNEKLFF
.,TRBJ2-7,TRBV7-2,.,TGTGCCAGCAGCTTAGACGGGGGTGCCGGGATAGAGCAGTACTTC,CASSLDGGAGIEQYF
.,TRBJ2-7,TRBV2,TRBD1,TGTGCCAGCAAATCGGGACAGCCCCTCGAGCAGTACTTC,CASKSGQPLEQYF
.,TRBJ1-2,TRBV29-1,.,TGCAGCGTTGAGTCCGGGGAGCGTGTCTATGGCTACACCTTC,CSVESGERVYGYTF
.,TRBJ2-2,TRBV7-2,TRBD1,TGTGCCAGCGAGAGACAGGGGGCAGGGGACACCGGGGAGCTGTTTTTT,CASERQGAGDTGELFF
once,TRBJ2-7,TRBV7-2,.,TGTGCCAGCAGCACAACGGACAGATTATACGAGCAGTACTTC,CASSTTDRLYEQYF
once,TRBJ2-7,TRBV29-1,TRBD1,TGCAGCGTCGGACAGGGGGGCGAGCAGTACTTC,CSVGQGGEQYF
.,TRBJ1-1,TRBV5-1,.,TGCGCCAGCAGCAGGACGGGAGGCGGGATGAACACTGAAGCTTTCTTT,CASSRTGGGMNTEAFF
many,TRBJ1-2,TRBV2,.,TGTGCCAGCGGAAAGGGACTCTATGGCTACACCTTC,CASGKGLYGYTF
.,TRBJ2-5,TRBV12-5,.,TGTGCTAGTGGTTTGGGCAGCGAAGAGACCCAGTACTTC,CASGLGSEETQYF
once,TRBJ2-5,TRBV6-1,TRBD2,TGTGCCAGCACCGACCTAGCGGGAGTTCAAGAGACCCAGTACTTC,CASTDLAGVQETQYF
.,TRBJ1-1,TRBV27,TRBD1,TGTGCCAGCAGCCCTAAACAGGGGGCTACTGAAGCTTTCTTT,CASSPKQGATEAFF
.,TRBJ2-1,TRBV11-3,TRBD2,TGTGCCAGCAGGCGGACTAGCGGGAGAACCTACAATGAGCAGTTCTTC,CASRRTSGRTYNEQFF